Listed below are T cell receptor beta chains from one sample, sequenced in a study of vaccination and CD4 T cells after COVID-19. The antigens these receptors bind are not known. Via MiXCR, TCRdb re-called the PCR reads, giving one row per CDR3 protein. The sample records about 4,000 distinct CDR3 sequences, around two fifths being singletons. The sequenced sample was CD4+ T cells from blood, cultured in vitro. These TCRs come from a human donor who had recovered from COVID-19. Both conserved end residues are part of each CDR3. D genes are given only for firm matches. The size entry is marked missing in some rows and otherwise reads once, few, many or a size class.

size: .; D: .; V: TRBV18; J: TRBJ1-5; CDR3: CASSLSGFDQPQHF; DNA: TGTGCCAGCTCACTGTCAGGGTTCGATCAGCCCCAGCATTTT
size: few; D: .; V: TRBV25-1; J: TRBJ1-1; CDR3: CASSDLAMGHSEAFF; DNA: TGTGCCAGCAGTGATTTGGCGATGGGGCATTCCGAAGCTTTCTTT
size: medium-sized; D: .; V: TRBV11-2; J: TRBJ2-7; CDR3: CASSLAAVYYEQYF; DNA: TGTGCCAGCAGCTTAGCGGCAGTGTACTACGAGCAGTACTTC
size: few; D: .; V: TRBV18; J: TRBJ1-1; CDR3: CASSPPSVDGGGAFF; DNA: TGTGCCAGCTCACCACCGTCAGTGGATGGAGGGGGAGCTTTCTTT
size: medium-sized; D: .; V: TRBV7-2; J: TRBJ2-2; CDR3: CASSRNGGSNTGELFF; DNA: TGTGCCAGCAGCCGCAACGGGGGCTCGAACACCGGGGAGCTGTTTTTT
size: few; D: .; V: TRBV27; J: TRBJ2-2; CDR3: CASSLHGELFF; DNA: TGTGCCAGCAGTCTCCACGGGGAGCTGTTTTTT
size: .; D: TRBD2; V: TRBV11-3; J: TRBJ2-5; CDR3: CASSRDYWAQETQYF; DNA: TGTGCCAGCAGCCGGGACTACTGGGCCCAAGAGACCCAGTACTTC
size: .; D: .; V: TRBV19; J: TRBJ2-3; CDR3: CASAVQGGTDTQYF; DNA: TGTGCCAGTGCCGTACAGGGGGGGACAGATACGCAGTATTTT
size: few; D: .; V: TRBV6-1; J: TRBJ2-1; CDR3: CASRTTDAGGFF; DNA: TGTGCCAGCAGGACTACCGACGCGGGCGGGTTCTTC
size: .; D: .; V: TRBV11-2; J: TRBJ1-2; CDR3: CASSPTRYGYTF; DNA: TGTGCCAGCAGCCCCACACGATATGGCTACACCTTC
size: .; D: .; V: TRBV7-2; J: TRBJ1-1; CDR3: CASSLFLGSNTEAFF; DNA: TGTGCCAGCAGCCTTTTTCTTGGGTCGAACACTGAAGCTTTCTTT
size: .; D: .; V: TRBV20-1; J: TRBJ1-1; CDR3: CSARWRGDTEAFF; DNA: TGCAGTGCTAGATGGAGAGGGGACACTGAAGCTTTCTTT
size: .; D: .; V: TRBV6-1; J: TRBJ1-2; CDR3: CASSVLPAVGYTF; DNA: TGTGCCAGCAGTGTTCTTCCGGCGGTTGGCTACACCTTC
size: .; D: .; V: TRBV29-1; J: TRBJ2-3; CDR3: CSVSKGTSTDTQYF; DNA: TGCAGCGTCAGTAAGGGTACTAGCACAGATACGCAGTATTTT
size: few; D: .; V: TRBV6-1; J: TRBJ2-7; CDR3: CASTRGVSYEQYF; DNA: TGTGCCAGCACGCGGGGCGTCTCCTACGAGCAGTACTTC
size: few; D: .; V: TRBV6-1; J: TRBJ1-2; CDR3: CASSWAPREFGYGYTF; DNA: TGTGCCAGCAGCTGGGCCCCCAGGGAGTTCGGCTATGGCTACACCTTC
size: .; D: .; V: TRBV2; J: TRBJ2-5; CDR3: CASSWATGQTQYF; DNA: TGTGCCAGCAGTTGGGCCACCGGGCAGACCCAGTACTTC
size: .; D: TRBD1; V: TRBV20-1; J: TRBJ1-1; CDR3: CSAREIGQGTTEAFF; DNA: TGCAGTGCTAGAGAGATTGGACAGGGGACCACTGAAGCTTTCTTT
size: few; D: .; V: TRBV6-1; J: TRBJ1-5; CDR3: CASSEVVSFNQPQHF; DNA: TGTGCCAGCAGTGAAGTGGTGAGCTTCAATCAGCCCCAGCATTTT
size: .; D: .; V: TRBV19; J: TRBJ1-1; CDR3: CASSSQWGTEAFF; DNA: TGTGCCAGTAGTAGCCAATGGGGAACTGAAGCTTTCTTT
size: .; D: TRBD2; V: TRBV24-1; J: TRBJ2-5; CDR3: CATSDWTSGETQYF; DNA: TGTGCCACCAGTGATTGGACTAGCGGGGAGACCCAGTACTTC
size: .; D: .; V: TRBV6-1; J: TRBJ2-2; CDR3: CASSDRATGELFF; DNA: TGTGCCAGCAGTGACAGGGCCACCGGGGAGCTGTTTTTT
size: few; D: .; V: TRBV15; J: TRBJ1-4; CDR3: CATSSTGSGGEKLFF; DNA: TGTGCCACCAGCAGCACAGGGTCCGGGGGTGAAAAACTGTTTTTT
size: .; D: .; V: TRBV6-1; J: TRBJ1-1; CDR3: CASVPHRLNTEAFF; DNA: TGTGCCAGCGTACCCCACAGGTTGAACACTGAAGCTTTCTTT
size: .; D: TRBD1; V: TRBV12-3/TRBV12-4; J: TRBJ1-2; CDR3: CASSLFDRGPGGYTF; DNA: TGTGCCAGCAGTTTATTCGACAGGGGGCCGGGAGGCTACACCTTC
size: .; D: TRBD2; V: TRBV7-9; J: TRBJ2-3; CDR3: CASSISGSTDTQYF; DNA: TGTGCCAGCAGCATTAGCGGGAGCACAGATACGCAGTATTTT
size: medium-sized; D: .; V: TRBV6-2/TRBV6-3; J: TRBJ2-5; CDR3: CASRASLSQYF; DNA: TGTGCCAGCAGAGCATCGTTGTCCCAGTACTTC
size: .; D: .; V: TRBV28; J: TRBJ2-3; CDR3: CASSSGRTSTDTQYF; DNA: TGTGCCAGCAGTTCCGGACGGACGAGCACAGATACGCAGTATTTT
size: .; D: .; V: TRBV11-2; J: TRBJ1-5; CDR3: CASSFPRTENQPQHF; DNA: TGTGCCAGCAGCTTTCCTCGGACAGAAAATCAGCCCCAGCATTTT
size: .; D: TRBD2; V: TRBV7-2; J: TRBJ2-7; CDR3: CASSLGRLAGVREQYF; DNA: TGTGCCAGCAGCTTAGGACGGCTAGCGGGAGTAAGAGAGCAGTACTTC
size: large; D: TRBD2; V: TRBV24-1; J: TRBJ2-2; CDR3: CATSDFGGGPRELFF; DNA: TGTGCCACCAGTGATTTCGGGGGGGGGCCTCGGGAGCTGTTTTTT
size: .; D: .; V: TRBV6-1; J: TRBJ1-2; CDR3: CATRWGANYGYTF; DNA: TGTGCCACCCGTTGGGGAGCTAACTATGGCTACACCTTC
size: .; D: .; V: TRBV2; J: TRBJ2-5; CDR3: CATNGRQGSETQYF; DNA: TGTGCCACCAACGGACGGCAGGGGAGTGAGACCCAGTACTTC
size: .; D: .; V: TRBV7-2; J: TRBJ2-7; CDR3: CASSLGRVPYEQYF; DNA: TGTGCCAGCAGCTTAGGCAGGGTCCCCTACGAGCAGTACTTC
size: few; D: .; V: TRBV4-1; J: TRBJ1-2; CDR3: CASSQAPTANYGYTF; DNA: TGCGCCAGCAGCCAAGCTCCGACAGCTAACTATGGCTACACCTTC
size: .; D: .; V: TRBV18; J: TRBJ1-1; CDR3: CASSPPGDPKSEAFF; DNA: TGTGCCAGCTCACCACCGGGGGATCCAAAGTCTGAAGCTTTCTTT
size: few; D: .; V: TRBV20-1; J: TRBJ2-2; CDR3: CSASGPNTGELFF; DNA: TGCAGTGCTAGCGGGCCGAACACCGGGGAGCTGTTTTTT
size: .; D: .; V: TRBV6-1; J: TRBJ1-2; CDR3: CASSEGGGPYGYTF; DNA: TGTGCCAGCAGTGAAGGGGGGGGACCCTATGGCTACACCTTC
size: medium-sized; D: TRBD1; V: TRBV20-1; J: TRBJ1-2; CDR3: CSARLEQTGANYGYTF; DNA: TGCAGTGCTAGGTTGGAGCAAACAGGGGCTAACTATGGCTACACCTTC
size: .; D: .; V: TRBV20-1; J: TRBJ2-5; CDR3: CSASGPPRQQTQYF; DNA: TGCAGTGCTAGCGGACCCCCGAGGCAACAGACCCAGTACTTC
size: .; D: .; V: TRBV7-3; J: TRBJ1-6; CDR3: CASSLRGGNSPLHF; DNA: TGTGCCAGCAGCTTGCGGGGAGGTAATTCACCCCTCCACTTT
size: .; D: TRBD1; V: TRBV10-3; J: TRBJ1-4; CDR3: CAIRRGQGEKLFF; DNA: TGTGCCATCAGGAGGGGACAGGGAGAAAAACTGTTTTTT
size: .; D: TRBD2; V: TRBV7-2; J: TRBJ2-3; CDR3: CASSHQSGGDTDTQYF; DNA: TGTGCCAGCAGCCATCAGAGCGGGGGTGACACAGATACGCAGTATTTT
size: large; D: TRBD1; V: TRBV20-1; J: TRBJ1-6; CDR3: CSARKGGNSPLHF; DNA: TGCAGTGCTAGGAAAGGGGGCAATTCACCCCTCCACTTT
size: .; D: .; V: TRBV21-1; J: TRBJ1-5; CDR3: CASRRSGQRDVGSQPQHF; DNA: TGTGCCAGCAGACGATCGGGACAAAGAGACGTTGGAAGTCAGCCCCAGCATTTT
size: .; D: .; V: TRBV7-6; J: TRBJ2-1; CDR3: CASSLALRGEQFF; DNA: TGTGCTAGCAGCTTAGCTCTAAGGGGTGAGCAGTTCTTC
size: few; D: .; V: TRBV2; J: TRBJ1-1; CDR3: CASLREVNTEAFF; DNA: TGTGCCAGCCTACGAGAAGTGAACACTGAAGCTTTCTTT
size: .; D: .; V: TRBV18; J: TRBJ1-1; CDR3: CASSPALDTEAFF; DNA: TGTGCCAGCTCACCCGCTTTGGACACTGAAGCTTTCTTT
size: few; D: .; V: TRBV20-1; J: TRBJ2-5; CDR3: CSARRQVQETQYF; DNA: TGCAGTGCAAGGAGACAGGTCCAAGAGACCCAGTACTTC
size: .; D: .; V: TRBV2; J: TRBJ1-3; CDR3: CASRNGGGNTIYF; DNA: TGTGCCAGCAGGAACGGTGGGGGAAACACCATATATTTT
size: .; D: TRBD2; V: TRBV5-1; J: TRBJ2-5; CDR3: CASSATSGAIETQYF; DNA: TGCGCCAGCAGCGCCACTAGCGGGGCCATCGAGACCCAGTACTTC
size: few; D: .; V: TRBV20-1; J: TRBJ2-5; CDR3: CSARDPQGGRGETQYF; DNA: TGCAGTGCTAGAGATCCACAGGGAGGGAGAGGGGAGACCCAGTACTTC
size: .; D: TRBD2; V: TRBV7-9; J: TRBJ2-3; CDR3: CASSPQTSGRVTSTDTQYF; DNA: TGTGCCAGCAGCCCACAGACTAGCGGGAGAGTCACAAGCACAGATACGCAGTATTTT